The rows below give T cell receptor beta chains drawn from one sample of a study of beta chain features in type 1 diabetes. Clones were sequenced by immunoSEQ multiplex PCR, and TCRdb holds only the in-frame ones, with some missing. The sample holds about 150,000 clones, about 13% seen once. Input material: central memory CD4+ T cells from blood. The receptors stem from a man younger than 30 with type 1 diabetes. The CDR3 runs from the conserved cysteine through the conserved F or W. The D gene is left open where the match is weak. Only some rows state a clone size, as once, few, many or a class for expanded clones.

V gene: TRBV6-5
J gene: TRBJ1-1
clone size: few
CDR3 length: 11
D gene: NA
CDR3 DNA: TGTGCCAGCAGCGCCCGGGGTGAAGCTTTCTTT
CDR3 protein: CASSARGEAFF

V gene: TRBV18
J gene: TRBJ2-3
clone size: NA
CDR3 length: 13
D gene: NA
CDR3 DNA: TGTGCCAGCTCACCGGGTCGCACAGATACGCAGTATTTT
CDR3 protein: CASSPGRTDTQYF

V gene: TRBV23-1
J gene: TRBJ2-5
clone size: NA
CDR3 length: 14
D gene: NA
CDR3 DNA: TGCGCCAGCAGTCACGAGGGGCGCAAGGAGACCCAGTACTTC
CDR3 protein: CASSHEGRKETQYF

V gene: TRBV29-1
J gene: TRBJ2-7
clone size: few
CDR3 length: 14
D gene: NA
CDR3 DNA: TGCAGCGTTGATGGGGGAACCCTCCGGGGAGAGCAGTACTTC
CDR3 protein: CSVDGGTLRGEQYF

V gene: TRBV7-9
J gene: TRBJ2-5
clone size: NA
CDR3 length: 14
D gene: NA
CDR3 DNA: TGTGCCAGCAGCTTGGGGGACTACCAAGAGACCCAGTACTTC
CDR3 protein: CASSLGDYQETQYF

V gene: TRBV10-3
J gene: TRBJ2-5
clone size: few
CDR3 length: 16
D gene: TRBD2
CDR3 DNA: TGTGCCATCAGTGGTTCAGCGGGAGACGCCCAAGAGACCCAGTACTTC
CDR3 protein: CAISGSAGDAQETQYF

V gene: TRBV2
J gene: TRBJ1-6
clone size: few
CDR3 length: 15
D gene: NA
CDR3 DNA: TGTGCCAGCAGTGGGGAGAGCTCCTATAATTCACCCCTCCACTTT
CDR3 protein: CASSGESSYNSPLHF

V gene: TRBV5-1
J gene: TRBJ1-6
clone size: few
CDR3 length: 14
D gene: TRBD1
CDR3 DNA: TGCGCCAGCAGCCTGGACAGGGACGGTTCACCCCTCCACTTT
CDR3 protein: CASSLDRDGSPLHF

V gene: TRBV7-9
J gene: TRBJ2-5
clone size: NA
CDR3 length: 15
D gene: NA
CDR3 DNA: TGTGCCAGCAGCCCCTACGCAGGGGTGGTAGAGACCCAGTACTTC
CDR3 protein: CASSPYAGVVETQYF

V gene: TRBV6-1
J gene: TRBJ1-5
clone size: NA
CDR3 length: 16
D gene: NA
CDR3 DNA: TGTGCCAGCAGTGAAAGAGGAGGGTTGATGAATCAGCCCCAGCATTTT
CDR3 protein: CASSERGGLMNQPQHF

V gene: TRBV7-2
J gene: TRBJ1-4
clone size: NA
CDR3 length: 15
D gene: NA
CDR3 DNA: TGTGCCAGCAGCCTCGCAAGTGCAACTAATGAAAAACTGTTTTTT
CDR3 protein: CASSLASATNEKLFF

V gene: TRBV7-2
J gene: TRBJ1-6
clone size: NA
CDR3 length: 14
D gene: NA
CDR3 DNA: TGTGCCAGCAGGTTGAAAAAGGGAACTTCACCCCTCCACTTT
CDR3 protein: CASRLKKGTSPLHF

V gene: TRBV9
J gene: TRBJ1-4
clone size: NA
CDR3 length: 15
D gene: NA
CDR3 DNA: TGTGCCAGCAGCGCCCACTTGGAGGGCAATGAAAAACTGTTTTTT
CDR3 protein: CASSAHLEGNEKLFF

V gene: TRBV19
J gene: TRBJ1-6
clone size: few
CDR3 length: 18
D gene: TRBD1
CDR3 DNA: TGTGCCAGTAGCCCGACTGGGACAGGAGTTCGGGGCAGTTCACCCCTCCACTTT
CDR3 protein: CASSPTGTGVRGSSPLHF

V gene: TRBV11-3
J gene: TRBJ2-3
clone size: few
CDR3 length: 15
D gene: TRBD2
CDR3 DNA: TGTGCCAGCAGCCCAGAGGGACTAGCGGGAGATACGCAGTATTTT
CDR3 protein: CASSPEGLAGDTQYF

V gene: TRBV5-4
J gene: TRBJ2-1
clone size: few
CDR3 length: 16
D gene: NA
CDR3 DNA: TGTGCCAGCAGCTTGAGACAGTCAAGCTCCTACAATGAGCAGTTCTTC
CDR3 protein: CASSLRQSSSYNEQFF

V gene: TRBV10-3
J gene: TRBJ2-3
clone size: few
CDR3 length: 12
D gene: NA
CDR3 DNA: TGTGCCATCGGGACTAGCACAGATACGCAGTATTTT
CDR3 protein: CAIGTSTDTQYF

V gene: TRBV6-6
J gene: TRBJ1-5
clone size: NA
CDR3 length: 15
D gene: TRBD1
CDR3 DNA: TGTGCCAGCAGTTCCTCAGGGGGCGGAAATCAGCCCCAGCATTTT
CDR3 protein: CASSSSGGGNQPQHF

V gene: TRBV5-1
J gene: TRBJ1-6
clone size: NA
CDR3 length: 14
D gene: TRBD1
CDR3 DNA: TGCGCCAGCAGCTTAGGACAGGGGGGCTCACCCCTCCACTTT
CDR3 protein: CASSLGQGGSPLHF

V gene: TRBV4-1
J gene: TRBJ2-7
clone size: NA
CDR3 length: 13
D gene: NA
CDR3 DNA: TGCGCCAGCAGCCAAGATCGTTTCGGCCAGGGATACTTC
CDR3 protein: CASSQDRFGQGYF

V gene: TRBV19
J gene: TRBJ1-4
clone size: NA
CDR3 length: 14
D gene: NA
CDR3 DNA: TGTGCCAGTAGTCCGGATGCAACTAATGAAAAACTGTTTTTT
CDR3 protein: CASSPDATNEKLFF

V gene: TRBV6-6
J gene: TRBJ2-1
clone size: few
CDR3 length: 15
D gene: TRBD2
CDR3 DNA: TGTGCCAGCAGCCAACTAGCGGGGCCCTACAATGAGCAGTTCTTC
CDR3 protein: CASSQLAGPYNEQFF

V gene: TRBV7-2
J gene: TRBJ1-2
clone size: NA
CDR3 length: 14
D gene: NA
CDR3 DNA: TGTGCCAGCAGCTGGGCGGGACCGGTCTATGGCTACACCTTC
CDR3 protein: CASSWAGPVYGYTF

V gene: TRBV6-1
J gene: TRBJ1-1
clone size: NA
CDR3 length: 17
D gene: TRBD1
CDR3 DNA: TGTGCCAGCAGTGAGGGACAGCCCCCGGCGATGAACACTGAAGCTTTCTTT
CDR3 protein: CASSEGQPPAMNTEAFF

V gene: TRBV7-9
J gene: TRBJ2-7
clone size: once
CDR3 length: 14
D gene: NA
CDR3 DNA: TGTGCCAGCAGCTCGGACGGACCCCCCTACGAGCAGTACTTC
CDR3 protein: CASSSDGPPYEQYF